This T cell receptor (beta chain) comes out of a study of lymphopenia after photon versus proton radiotherapy. Regarding the study as a whole: Only patients who died were analyzed for survival; proton advantage is unproven. Post-nadir diversity loss with photons came from oligoclonal expansion, particularly CD8+ Temra cells.

Method: immunoSEQ multiplex PCR; TCRdb's copy keeps in-frame clones and lacks some. In the table there are over 35,000 clones, roughly 84% of which are singletons. The V gene lost 6 bases and the J gene lost 5 bases, with 10 bases spanning the gap. This CDR3 contains 12 residues. The germline gives CDR1 LNHDA, CDR2 SQIVND (reference sequence). As regards this clone: Its antigen is currently unknown.

Sequences were derived from peripheral blood, sampled from a patient treated with proton-based radiotherapy. This receptor was taken from an older woman with pancreatic cancer. Some clones in this sample may be carry-over from other donors' samples. This rearrangement joins TRBV19 to TRBJ2-5; D is unclear. This CDR3 is CASRAGGETQYF. DNA of the CDR3: TGTGCCAGTAGAGCTGGTGGGGAGACCCAGTACTTC. Full variable domain (rest looked up from reference TRBV19 and TRBJ2-5): DGGITQSPKYLFRKEGQNVTLSCEQNLNHDAMYWYRQDPGQGLRLIYYSQIVNDFQKGDIAEGYSVSREKKESFPLTVTSAQKNPTAFYLCASRAGGETQYFGPGTRLLVL.